These 23 T cell receptor beta chains came from one sample sequenced in a study of cytomegalovirus exposure and HLA in healthy donors. Use of 60 Vbeta and 13 Jbeta primers characterized the PCR. Assay: immunoSEQ multiplex PCR; the TCRdb copy retains only in-frame clones and omits some. The sample holds about 250,000 clones, around 80% seen once. Source material: PBMCs. These receptor sequences come from a boy between 10 and 17 years old in good health and CMV-seronegative.

This chain connects TRBV30 to TRBJ1-4, with D perhaps matching TRBD1 (5 bases). The CDR3 has 14 amino acids. V gave up 3 bases and J gave up 5 bases, with 13 bases separating them. CDR1 GTSNPN and CDR2 SVGIG come from the germline V gene (reference sequence). CDR3 sequence reads: CAWRKAGSNEKLFF. The CDR3 nucleotides read TGTGCCTGGAGGAAGGCAGGGTCGAATGAAAAACTGTTTTTT. Full variable domain (outside the CDR3, taken from reference TRBV30 and TRBJ1-4): SQTIHQWPATLVQPVGSPLSLECTVEGTSNPNLYWYRQAAGRGLQLLFYSVGIGQISSEVPQNLSASRPQDRQFILSSKKLLLSDSGFYLCAWRKAGSNEKLFFGSGTQLSVL.

V is TRBV2 and J is TRBJ1-1, with a tentative D call TRBD1 (5 bases). V lost 4 bases and J lost 7, with 10 bases in between. The CDR3 loop spans 12 amino acids. Germline assignment: CDR1 SNHLY and CDR2 FYNNEI. In nucleotides, the CDR3 is TGTGCCAGCAGTGGGGGGGGGAGTGAAGCTTTCTTT. Its protein product is CASSGGGSEAFF.

This clone was found a few times. The J gene is TRBJ2-1, the V gene TRBV25-1; 10 bases fit TRBD1. The J segment lost 13 bases and the V segment lost 3 bases, leaving 12 bases of the junction unmatched. The CDR3 is 15 residues long. Germline loops: CDR1 MGHDK, CDR2 SYGVNS. The CDR3 is CASSELGQGIGGQFF. The CDR3 DNA sequence: TGTGCCAGCAGTGAGCTGGGACAGGGGATAGGCGGACAGTTCTTC.

This clone has only a few counts. The chain joins TRBV30 to TRBJ2-5, with 9 positions matching TRBD2. This CDR3 comprises 16 residues. Losses at the gene ends were 0 bases for V and 3 bases for J; bases not matched to a gene: 8. The V gene's germline CDR1 is GTSNPN and CDR2 SVGIG (reference sequence). CDR3 DNA: TGTGCCTGGAGTGTACTTTTGGCGGGAGGGGAAGAGACCCAGTACTTC. It yields the protein CAWSVLLAGGEETQYF. Full variable domain (missing parts from reference TRBV30 and TRBJ2-5): SQTIHQWPATLVQPVGSPLSLECTVEGTSNPNLYWYRQAAGRGLQLLFYSVGIGQISSEVPQNLSASRPQDRQFILSSKKLLLSDSGFYLCAWSVLLAGGEETQYFGPGTRLLVL.

The chain combines TRBV27 with TRBJ2-1, with D tentatively TRBD2 (5 bases). Germline loops: CDR1 MNHEY, CDR2 SMNVEV (reference sequence). V lost 5 bases and J 0 bases, leaving 14 bases between the germline ends. The CDR3 contains 16 residues. The DNA for the CDR3 is TGTGCCAGCAGTCCCTCCGCGGGCCCCTCCTACAATGAGCAGTTCTTC. It translates to CASSPSAGPSYNEQFF.

The V call is TRBV19, the J call TRBJ2-1; 11 positions agree with TRBD2. The length of the CDR3 is 15 residues. V shed 4 bases, J shed 9 bases, and the junction held 8 bases outside the gene matches. The V gene's germline CDR1 is LNHDA and CDR2 SQIVND (reference sequence). The CDR3 nucleotides read TGTGCCAGTAGTAATATAGCGGGGGGGCGGGGTGAGCAGTTCTTC. Amino acid sequence: CASSNIAGGRGEQFF. Full variable domain (remainder filled in from reference TRBV19 and TRBJ2-1): DGGITQSPKYLFRKEGQNVTLSCEQNLNHDAMYWYRQDPGQGLRLIYYSQIVNDFQKGDIAEGYSVSREKKESFPLTVTSAQKNPTAFYLCASSNIAGGRGEQFFGPGTRLTVL.

This clone was seen a handful of times. The gene calls are TRBV2 and TRBJ1-5; D may be TRBD1 (6 bases). The CDR3 contains 15 residues. V was shortened by 5 bases and J by 4 bases, with 15 bases between the two germline ends. Germline loops: CDR1 SNHLY, CDR2 FYNNEI. This CDR3 is CASSYYRQVNQPQHF. DNA for the CDR3: TGTGCCAGCAGTTACTACCGACAGGTAAATCAGCCCCAGCATTTT.

The chain combines TRBV5-1 with TRBJ2-3; D is perhaps TRBD2 (6 bases). The germline CDR1 and CDR2 sequences are SGHRS and YFSETQ. The CDR3 totals 12 residues. Trimming stripped 9 bases from V and 4 bases from J, with 12 bases between. CDR3 sequence reads: CATSSGADTQYF. The CDR3 DNA sequence: TGCGCCACCTCTTCGGGGGCAGATACGCAGTATTTT. Variable domain in full (rest from reference TRBV5-1 and TRBJ2-3): KAGVTQTPRYLIKTRGQQVTLSCSPISGHRSVSWYQQTPGQGLQFLFEYFSETQRNKGNFPGRFSGRQFSNSRSEMNVSTLELGDSALYLCATSSGADTQYFGPGTRLTVL.

The chain is built from TRBV19 and TRBJ1-1, with 11 bases aligning to TRBD1. Germline CDR1 and CDR2: LNHDA and SQIVND (reference sequence). The CDR3 spans 14 residues. The junction had 5 bases not matched to a gene; V was cut back by 7 bases and J by 4 bases. The CDR3 reads CASNRDRGSTEAFF. The CDR3 DNA reads as TGTGCCAGTAATCGGGACAGGGGGAGCACTGAAGCTTTCTTT.

The V gene is TRBV5-3, the J gene TRBJ1-2; a possible D gene is TRBD1 (5 bases). TRBV5-3 is reported as an ORF; its role is uncertain. Trimming removed 0 bases at V and 3 bases at J, with 12 bases between. There are 15 residues in the CDR3. CDR3 residues: CARSLGTGLYYGYTF. CDR3 nucleotide sequence: TGTGCCAGAAGCTTGGGAACAGGTCTGTACTATGGCTACACCTTC.

The chain is built from TRBV9 and TRBJ2-2, with 8 bases fitting TRBD1. V dropped 0 bases and J dropped 4; count of bases not matched to a gene: 5. Germline CDR1 and CDR2: SGDLS and YYNGEE. This CDR3 is 16 amino acids long. The CDR3 nucleotides are TGTGCCAGCAGCGTAGTTTCACAGGGGGTCACCGGGGAGCTGTTTTTT. This translates into CASSVVSQGVTGELFF.

The gene calls are TRBV7-8 and TRBJ2-3, with 11 bases identical to TRBD2. Germline lookup yields CDR1 SGHVS and CDR2 FQNEAQ. J gave up 5 bases and V 5 bases, and 18 bases lay outside the gene matches. The CDR3 covers 19 residues. CDR3 residues: CASSTPGLAEPNGEDTQYF. CDR3 nucleotide sequence: TGTGCCAGCAGCACACCGGGACTAGCGGAGCCAAATGGTGAAGATACGCAGTATTTT.

The chain joins TRBV18 to TRBJ2-2; 8 bases are shared with TRBD2. Germline trimming cut 2 bases from V and 1 base from J; bases unmatched to any gene: 3. This CDR3 contains 16 residues. Germline assignment: CDR1 KGHSH and CDR2 LQKENI. The CDR3 coding sequence is TGTGCCAGCTCACCAGTAGCGGGACTGAACACCGGGGAGCTGTTTTTT. Translating it yields CASSPVAGLNTGELFF.

The chain employs TRBV6-5 and TRBJ2-3; 10 bases align to TRBD1. This CDR3 contains 14 residues. V was clipped by 7 bases and J by 6 bases; unmatched bases: 7. The germline gives CDR1 MNHEY, CDR2 SVGAGI. CDR3 bases: TGTGCCAGCACCCGGGACAGGGGCGGGGATACGCAGTATTTT. Amino acid sequence: CASTRDRGGDTQYF.

The V and J genes are TRBV6-1 and TRBJ1-5; 8 nucleotides agree with TRBD1. The germline gives CDR1 MNHNS, CDR2 SASEGT. J was trimmed by 3 bases and V by 4 bases; bases with no gene match: 5. This CDR3 has 15 residues. In nucleotides, the CDR3 is TGTGCCAGCAGTGGTCAGGGGGCACTCAATCAGCCCCAGCATTTT. It is translated as CASSGQGALNQPQHF.

V usage is TRBV7-2 and J usage is TRBJ2-3; D is possibly TRBD1 (5 bases). Germline V lookup: CDR1 SGHTA, CDR2 FQGNSA. The CDR3 extends over 15 amino acids. The V gene lost 4 bases and the J gene lost 7 bases, with 18 bases spanning the gap. CDR3: CASSSDPQGAYTQYF. Here the CDR3 DNA reads TGTGCCAGCAGCTCGGACCCCCAGGGCGCTTATACGCAGTATTTT.

With respect to this clone: At one boundary the junction diverges from the germline segment, which might be a read error. The rearrangement uses TRBV9 and TRBJ1-1; no reliable D call. This CDR3 is built from 15 residues. CDR1 and CDR2 from the germline V gene are SGDLS and YYNGEE. The CDR3 DNA follows: TGTGCCGGCAGCGTAGGAGGGTCCATGAACACTGAAGCTTTCTTT. Protein: CAGSVGGSMNTEAFF. Full variable domain (rest looked up from reference TRBV9 and TRBJ1-1): DSGVTQTPKHLITATGQRVTLRCSPRSGDLSVYWYQQSLDQGLQFLIQYYNGEERAKGNILERFSAQQFPDLHSELNLSSLELGDSALYFCAGSVGGSMNTEAFFGQGTRLTVV.

V usage is TRBV19 and J usage is TRBJ1-2; D perhaps matches TRBD1 (5 bases). Germline V gene data show CDR1 as LNHDA and CDR2 as SQIVND (reference sequence). CDR3 length: 13 amino acids. V lost 3 bases, J lost 7 bases, and 12 bases lay in between. The CDR3 loop is CASSITEGSGYTF. The CDR3 coding sequence is TGTGCCAGTAGTATCACGGAGGGGTCTGGCTACACCTTC.

The sample holds a few counts of this clone. This sequence joins TRBV30 and TRBJ1-2, with a tentative D call TRBD1 (6 bases). This CDR3 contains 13 residues. Per germline, CDR1 GTSNPN and CDR2 SVGIG (reference sequence). With 3 bases removed from V and 4 bases from J, the gap between germline ends came to 12 bases. CDR3: CAWSLRTVYGYTF. CDR3 DNA: TGTGCCTGGAGCTTGAGGACAGTCTATGGCTACACCTTC.

The CDR3 DNA reads as TGCAGCGTTGAAGATCGCTTAGACCTGATTGAGGACAGGGGGACCGTGGCGCCCTACGAGCAGTACTTC. Translated: CSVEDRLDLIEDRGTVAPYEQYF. This chain uses TRBV29-1 with TRBJ2-7; TRBD1 aligns across 10 bases. The length of the CDR3 is 23 residues. With 0 bases clipped from V and 2 bases from J, the junction kept 28 bases outside the gene matches. The V gene's germline CDR1 is SQVTM and CDR2 ANQGSEA.

The chain couples TRBV28 to TRBJ2-2; 14 nucleotides agree with TRBD2. CDR3 size: 18 residues. With 3 bases clipped from V and 6 bases from J, the junction kept 9 bases outside the gene matches. Germline V lookup: CDR1 MDHEN, CDR2 SYDVKM. The CDR3 sequence: CASSFIGTSGRGPGELFF. The CDR3 DNA reads TGTGCCAGCAGTTTCATAGGGACTAGCGGGAGAGGTCCCGGGGAGCTGTTTTTT. Together with reference TRBV28 and TRBJ2-2, the CDR3 gives the full variable domain: DVKVTQSSRYLVKRTGEKVFLECVQDMDHENMFWYRQDPGLGLRLIYFSYDVKMKEKGDIPEGYSVSREKKERFSLILESASTNQTSMYLCASSFIGTSGRGPGELFFGEGSRLTVL.

This clone has just one count. The chain carries TRBV5-1 and TRBJ1-1; TRBD1 matches 7 bases. V was pared by 4 bases and J by 4 bases, with 7 bases of the junction left unmatched. The CDR3 is 14 residues long. CDR1 and CDR2 from the germline V gene are SGHRS and YFSETQ. CDR3 sequence (DNA): TGCGCCAGCAGCCTAAGGGGGCAGGGCACTGAAGCTTTCTTT. Translated: CASSLRGQGTEAFF. Filled out from reference TRBV5-1 and TRBJ1-1, the complete variable domain reads KAGVTQTPRYLIKTRGQQVTLSCSPISGHRSVSWYQQTPGQGLQFLFEYFSETQRNKGNFPGRFSGRQFSNSRSEMNVSTLELGDSALYLCASSLRGQGTEAFFGQGTRLTVV.

CDR3 sequence reads: CASSYSRGTNTEAFF. Here the CDR3 DNA reads TGTGCCAGCAGTTACTCACGGGGGACGAACACTGAAGCTTTCTTT. The J gene is TRBJ1-1, the V gene TRBV6-5; weak D call: TRBD1 (5 bases). CDR1 is MNHEY, CDR2 SVGAGI, per germline. This CDR3 has 15 residues. Trimming stripped 0 bases from V and 1 base from J, with 9 bases between.